The TCR beta chain under discussion was sequenced for a study of blood T cell repertoires in COVID-19. Overall study: From the United States, Italy and Spain came samples of acute and convalescent COVID-19. In each case, the material was cDNA or gDNA derived from T cells, B-cell-depleted T cells, or PBMCs.

From germline, CDR1 is SQVTM and CDR2 ANQGSEA. The ends were cut back, 6 bases at V and 4 bases at J, with 15 bases in the middle. The CDR3 is 13 residues long. This clone was seen a handful of times. Per the original methods: Cell counts per sample came from amplifying reference gene primers. Generated by immunoSEQ multiplex PCR, the TCRdb table keeps only in-frame clones and is missing some. V and J calls and clone size come straight from that table; D and trimming were deduced from the DNA. The sample lists 270,000 or so clones; about four fifths were seen once. The sample was peripheral blood. The chain joins TRBV29-1 to TRBJ1-2; tentative D call: TRBD1 (6 bases). The TCR was taken from a young woman with acute or convalescent COVID-19. Written as DNA, the CDR3 is TGCAGCGTAAAAGGGGGGGGTATCTATGGCTACACCTTC. This sequence encodes CSVKGGGIYGYTF.